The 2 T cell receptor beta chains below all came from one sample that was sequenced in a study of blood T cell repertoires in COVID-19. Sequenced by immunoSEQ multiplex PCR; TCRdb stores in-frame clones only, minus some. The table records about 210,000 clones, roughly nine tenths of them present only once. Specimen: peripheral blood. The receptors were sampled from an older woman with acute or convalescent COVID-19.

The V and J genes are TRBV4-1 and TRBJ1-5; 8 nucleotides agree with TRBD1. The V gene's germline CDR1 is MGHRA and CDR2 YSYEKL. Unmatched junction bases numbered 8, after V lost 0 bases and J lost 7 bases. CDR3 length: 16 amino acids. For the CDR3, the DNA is TGCGCCAGCAGCCAAGAAGTGGACAGGGTAGGACAGCCCCAGCATTTT. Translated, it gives CASSQEVDRVGQPQHF.

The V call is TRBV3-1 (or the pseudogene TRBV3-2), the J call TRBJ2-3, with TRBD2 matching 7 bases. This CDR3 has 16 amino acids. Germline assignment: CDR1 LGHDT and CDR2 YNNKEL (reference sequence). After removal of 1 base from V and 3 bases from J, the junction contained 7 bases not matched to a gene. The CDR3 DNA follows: TGTGCCAGCAGCCAAGGGGGGGGGTTTGGGACAGATACGCAGTATTTT. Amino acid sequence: CASSQGGGFGTDTQYF.